The 9 T cell receptor beta chains reported below all come from one sample, sequenced in a study of monozygotic twins with cystic fibrosis. This table comes from immunoSEQ multiplex PCR, and its TCRdb copy is limited to in-frame clones, with some not included. The repertoire holds about 8,000 clones, approximately 95% seen once, with approximately 0.54% in the top ten. The sequenced sample was blood. These receptor sequences come from a boy between 2 and 10 years old with cystic fibrosis.

The chain uses TRBV9 and TRBJ2-3; tentatively, D is TRBD1 or TRBD2 (5 bases each). V lost 1 base to trimming and J lost 0 bases, with 9 bases between them. Germline V gene lookup returns CDR1 SGDLS and CDR2 YYNGEE. This CDR3 is 15 amino acids long. CDR3: CASSVRGESTDTQYF. CDR3 coding DNA: TGTGCCAGCAGCGTAAGAGGGGAAAGCACAGATACGCAGTATTTT. Full variable domain (missing parts from reference TRBV9 and TRBJ2-3): DSGVTQTPKHLITATGQRVTLRCSPRSGDLSVYWYQQSLDQGLQFLIQYYNGEERAKGNILERFSAQQFPDLHSELNLSSLELGDSALYFCASSVRGESTDTQYFGPGTRLTVL.

The rearrangement links TRBV5-1 to TRBJ1-1; a possible D gene is TRBD1 (5 bases). Germline CDR1 and CDR2: SGHRS and YFSETQ. Trimming stripped 2 bases from V and 4 bases from J, with 12 bases between. This CDR3 is 14 amino acids long. Here the CDR3 DNA reads TGCGCCAGCAGCTTCGTAGGGGCGAGCACTGAAGCTTTCTTT. This sequence encodes CASSFVGASTEAFF.

The V call is TRBV4-3, the J call TRBJ2-1; D remains ambiguous. Trimming shortened V by 4 bases and J by 8 bases, and 18 bases separated the two germline ends. The CDR3 covers 15 residues. Germline loops: CDR1 LGHNA, CDR2 YSLEER. The CDR3 loop is CASSPLSRFNDEQFF. The CDR3 DNA reads TGCGCCAGCAGCCCTCTATCTCGATTCAACGATGAGCAGTTCTTC.

This chain connects TRBV7-2 to TRBJ2-3, with D perhaps matching TRBD2 (5 bases). This CDR3 contains 14 residues. CDR1 is SGHTA and CDR2 is FQGNSA in the germline V gene. Trimming shortened V by 5 bases and J by 1 base, and 10 bases separated the two germline ends. CDR3 protein: CASSQIGGTDTQYF. The CDR3 DNA reads as TGTGCCAGCAGCCAAATCGGGGGCACAGATACGCAGTATTTT.

The chain joins TRBV19 to TRBJ1-1; D unresolved. Trimming removed 7 bases at V and 1 base at J, with 4 bases between. The CDR3 is 11 amino acids. The germline gives CDR1 LNHDA, CDR2 SQIVND (reference sequence). The CDR3 coding sequence is TGTGCCAGTATATGGAACACTGAAGCTTTCTTT. This codes for CASIWNTEAFF.

This chain joins TRBV4-2 and TRBJ2-4; 7 bases align to TRBD2. The germline V gene has CDR1 LGHNA and CDR2 YNFKEQ. Germline trimming cut 2 bases from V and 1 base from J; bases unmatched to any gene: 5. There are 16 residues in the CDR3. DNA of the CDR3: TGTGCCAGCAGCCAACCCGGGGGGTGGGCCAAAAACATTCAGTACTTC. It specifies CASSQPGGWAKNIQYF.

As DNA, the CDR3 is TGTGCCAGCAGTCTAAGGGGCTTCTCTGGAAACACCATATATTTT. Protein product: CASSLRGFSGNTIYF. This chain connects TRBV6-5 to TRBJ1-3, with D perhaps matching TRBD1 (5 bases). The V gene lost 5 bases and the J gene lost 0 bases, with 11 bases spanning the gap. The CDR3 loop spans 15 amino acids. Germline CDR1 is MNHEY and CDR2 is SVGAGI.

The chain joins TRBV7-3 to TRBJ2-3; 8 nucleotides agree with TRBD2. The V and J ends lost 1 base and 0 bases, in that order; junction bases with no gene match: 0. Germline assignment: CDR1 SGHTA and CDR2 FQGTGA. The CDR3 is made up of 15 amino acids. The CDR3 bases are TGTGCCAGCAGCTTAAGCGGGGGGAGCACAGATACGCAGTATTTT. It is translated as CASSLSGGSTDTQYF.

The chain has TRBV18 and TRBJ2-7, with D uncertain. Germline CDR1 KGHSH, CDR2 LQKENI. Trimming cost V 4 bases and J 3 bases, with 7 bases left between them. The CDR3 loop spans 12 amino acids. For the CDR3, the DNA is TGTGCCAGCTCACTCTACAGCTACGAGCAGTACTTC. Protein sequence: CASSLYSYEQYF.